This T cell receptor (beta chain) originates from a study of CD8 T cells in ankylosing spondylitis. Libraries for TCR beta were made by quantitative 5'-RACE with molecular barcodes. One entry per CDR3 protein, called by TCRdb with MiXCR from the 5' RACE reads. The sample has fewer than 650,000 distinct CDR3 sequences, 12% seen once; the top ten hold under 7.5%. This clonotype was detected ten times or more. Its target is unknown. Findings of the study overall: In ankylosing spondylitis blood, a motif of 7 to 9 highly homologous TCR beta variants appeared characteristic. Disease-linked clones displayed a CD8+ phenotype and appeared relatively rarely in peripheral blood. Significantly higher representation of disease-linked clones was reported for matched ankylosing spondylitis synovial fluid. Previously reported in reactive arthritis synovial fluid and blood were some of the motif variants.

This TCR came from a male donor with ankylosing spondylitis. The specimen sequenced was blood, either unsorted or a sorted T cell fraction (not recorded which).

The CDR3 here is CASSVTGGEQYF. In DNA form, the CDR3 reads TGTGCCAGCAGCGTCACAGGAGGCGAGCAGTACTTC. The genes are TRBV5-5 and TRBJ2-7; the D gene could be TRBD1 or TRBD2 (5 bases each). With 4 bases removed from V and 6 bases from J, the gap between germline ends came to 11 bases. Germline assignment: CDR1 SGHKS and CDR2 YYEKEE (reference sequence). The CDR3 has 12 amino acids.